Below, 8 T cell receptor beta chains from the same sample are listed, as sequenced in a study of T cell responses to AZD1222 COVID-19 vaccine. Assay used: immunoSEQ multiplex PCR; TCRdb lists only in-frame clones, some missing. This sample yields tens of thousands of clones, of which roughly 88% are seen a single time; roughly 21% belongs to the top ten. The specimen comprised peripheral blood, sampled on day 0 of AZD1222 vaccination. These receptors originate from an adult in good health.

V gene TRBV18 combines with J gene TRBJ1-1, with no clear D. Trimming took 0 bases from V and 4 from J, leaving 12 bases between them. The CDR3 sequence is 15 residues long. The V gene's germline CDR1 is KGHSH and CDR2 LQKENI. CDR3 nucleotide sequence: TGTGCCAGCTCACCACCCATGAAGGACGCCACTGAAGCTTTCTTT. Amino acids: CASSPPMKDATEAFF.

The chain's CDR3 is CASTRDWNTQYF. CDR3 sequence (DNA): TGTGCCAGCACCAGAGACTGGAATACGCAGTATTTT. The chain has TRBV7-8 and TRBJ2-3; no reliable D call. V was trimmed by 7 bases and J by 7 bases, leaving 12 bases between them. CDR3 size: 12 residues. CDR1 SGHVS and CDR2 FQNEAQ come from the germline V gene.

The chain has TRBV7-9 and TRBJ1-6, with unresolved D. Germline-derived CDR1 and CDR2 are SEHNR and FQNEAQ (reference sequence). This CDR3 has 16 residues. Trimming pared 5 bases from V and 3 bases from J, leaving 14 bases between. For the CDR3, the DNA is TGTGCCAGCAGCCTTCGCGCGGTGATCTATAATTCACCCCTCCACTTT. Residues: CASSLRAVIYNSPLHF.

The rearrangement uses TRBV15 and TRBJ1-1; D is ambiguous. CDR3 length: 14 amino acids. Trimming took 0 bases from V and 1 from J, leaving 6 bases between them. The germline CDR1 and CDR2 sequences are LNHNV and YYDKDF (reference sequence). CDR3 nucleotide sequence: TGTGCCACCAGCAGAGAGTTCACGAACACTGAAGCTTTCTTT. Residues: CATSREFTNTEAFF.

The CDR3 nucleotides are TGTGCCAGCAGTTACGGGGCGGGATTCTCCTACAATGAGCAGTTCTTC. It specifies CASSYGAGFSYNEQFF. The genes are TRBV6-2 or TRBV6-3 and TRBJ2-1; weak D call: TRBD2 (6 bases). V was trimmed by 2 bases and J by 0 bases, leaving 11 bases between them. The CDR3 spans 16 residues. Germline values: CDR1 MNHEY, CDR2 SVGEGT.

V is TRBV7-9 and J is TRBJ2-3; 10 nucleotides align to TRBD2. Germline V lookup: CDR1 SEHNR, CDR2 FQNEAQ (reference sequence). V shed 5 bases and J 2 bases; nucleotides not matched to a gene: 7. The CDR3 contains 16 residues. In DNA, the CDR3 is TGTGCCAGCAGCCCGTCAAGCGGGGGGGTCACAGATACGCAGTATTTT. Its translation: CASSPSSGGVTDTQYF.

The chain links TRBV7-2 to TRBJ2-1; TRBD2 agrees at 14 bases. V was clipped by 1 base and J by 5 bases; unmatched bases: 1. This CDR3 contains 16 residues. Germline CDR1 reads SGHTA; CDR2 reads FQGNSA. The CDR3 is CASSLGGLAGDNEQFF. The CDR3 DNA reads TGTGCCAGCAGCTTAGGGGGACTAGCGGGAGACAATGAGCAGTTCTTC.

The J gene is TRBJ1-4, the V gene TRBV14, with 9 nucleotides matching TRBD1. Germline V gene data show CDR1 as SGHDN and CDR2 as FVKESK. The CDR3 has 15 residues. J lost 7 bases, V lost 4 bases, and 7 bases had no gene match. The CDR3 loop reads CASSRRTGAGEKLFF. The CDR3 bases are TGTGCCAGCAGCCGCCGGACAGGGGCGGGTGAAAAACTGTTTTTT. Variable domain in full (rest from reference TRBV14 and TRBJ1-4): EAGVTQFPSHSVIEKGQTVTLRCDPISGHDNLYWYRRVMGKEIKFLLHFVKESKQDESGMPNNRFLAERTGGTYSTLKVQPAELEDSGVYFCASSRRTGAGEKLFFGSGTQLSVL.